These 15 T cell receptor beta chains were all obtained from the same sample, sequenced in a study of blood T cells in healthy people across ages. Primers used in a second PCR of about 6 to 12 cycles were a sample-barcoded 5' primer and a J-beta primer mix. Each CDR3 protein gets one entry after TCRdb re-called the 5' RACE reads with MiXCR. The sample yields roughly 800,000 distinct CDR3 sequences, nearly 60% seen once. The specimen was blood. These receptors originate from a man aged 30 to 39 in good health.

J is TRBJ2-7 and V is TRBV7-2, with D hard to call. Germline values: CDR1 SGHTA, CDR2 FQGNSA. The germline V and J ends were trimmed by 3 bases and 2 bases, with 14 bases remaining between them. The CDR3 runs 15 residues. CDR3 coding DNA: TGTGCCAGCAGCTTGGATGGAACAGTCGCCTACGAGCAGTACTTC. This sequence encodes CASSLDGTVAYEQYF. Drawing the rest from reference TRBV7-2 and TRBJ2-7, the complete variable domain is GAGVSQSPSNKVTEKGKDVELRCDPISGHTALYWYRQSLGQGLEFLIYFQGNSAPDKSGLPSDRFSAERTGGSVSTLTIQRTQQEDSAVYLCASSLDGTVAYEQYFGPGTRLTVT.

V and J are TRBV6-6 and TRBJ2-7; D remains ambiguous. The V gene's germline CDR1 is MNHNY and CDR2 SVGAGI (reference sequence). Trimming cost V 2 bases and J 3 bases, with 11 bases left between them. CDR3 length: 14 amino acids. This chain's CDR3 is CASSYGHPLYEQYF. The CDR3 region has the DNA TGTGCCAGCAGTTACGGGCACCCACTCTACGAGCAGTACTTC.

This sequence joins TRBV20-1 and TRBJ2-7; D may be TRBD1 (7 bases). Germline CDR1 DFQATT, CDR2 SNEGSKA (reference sequence). The CDR3 has 12 residues. Trimming shortened V by 4 bases and J by 6 bases, and 13 bases separated the two germline ends. CDR3 nucleotides: TGCAGTGCTATTGGGCAGGGGGGCGAGCAGTACTTC. Translated, it gives CSAIGQGGEQYF.

The V call is TRBV18, the J call TRBJ2-4, with 8 bases lining up with TRBD1. Germline V gene lookup returns CDR1 KGHSH and CDR2 LQKENI. J gave up 5 bases and V 1 base, and 13 bases lay outside the gene matches. The CDR3 sequence is 18 residues long. The CDR3 reads CASSPRVQGAGQENIQYF. CDR3 nucleotide sequence: TGTGCCAGCTCACCACGAGTTCAGGGGGCCGGACAAGAAAACATTCAGTACTTC.

This chain uses TRBV20-1 with TRBJ2-5; 9 bases are a match to TRBD1. CDR3 length: 14 residues. Germline V gene data show CDR1 as DFQATT and CDR2 as SNEGSKA (reference sequence). Trimming removed 6 bases from V and 4 bases from J; junction bases left unmatched: 9. The chain's CDR3 is CSATKTGGRETQYF. The CDR3 nucleotides are TGCAGTGCGACCAAGACAGGGGGTCGAGAGACCCAGTACTTC.

The J gene is TRBJ1-2, the V gene TRBV6-6, with D possibly being TRBD1 (6 bases). The V end was cut by 5 bases, the J end by 3 bases, with 13 bases between. The CDR3 has 14 amino acids. The germline V gene has CDR1 MNHNY and CDR2 SVGAGI (reference sequence). The CDR3 loop is CASSQTGPHYGYTF. The CDR3 DNA reads TGTGCCAGCAGTCAGACAGGACCACACTATGGCTACACCTTC.

The rearrangement joins TRBV5-1 to TRBJ2-3; 7 positions agree with TRBD2. V was pared by 1 base and J by 6 bases, with 8 bases of the junction left unmatched. This CDR3 has 15 amino acids. The germline V gene encodes CDR1 SGHRS and CDR2 YFSETQ. CDR3: CASSLNWGGEDTQYF. CDR3 nucleotides: TGCGCCAGCAGCTTGAATTGGGGGGGAGAGGATACGCAGTATTTT.

V usage is TRBV2 and J usage is TRBJ1-1, with 7 nucleotides matching TRBD1. V dropped 6 bases and J dropped 11; count of bases not matched to a gene: 18. The CDR3 runs to 15 residues. From germline, CDR1 is SNHLY and CDR2 FYNNEI. This CDR3 reads CASRGVGGPGGKAFF. CDR3 DNA sequence: TGTGCCAGCAGGGGTGTAGGGGGCCCTGGGGGGAAGGCTTTCTTT.

The CDR3: CASSRDYPEQYF. The CDR3 bases are TGTGCCAGCAGTCGCGACTACCCCGAGCAGTACTTC. The chain recombines TRBV28 with TRBJ2-7; D is perhaps TRBD2 (5 bases). The V end lost 5 bases, the J end lost 6 bases, and 11 bases lay between the germline ends. The CDR3 length is 12 residues. Germline CDR1 is MDHEN and CDR2 is SYDVKM.

The chain employs TRBV10-3 and TRBJ2-5; tentative D call: TRBD2 (6 bases). Matching the DNA end better, TRBJ2-7 makes the J call doubtful. Germline loops: CDR1 ENHRY, CDR2 SYGVKD. The CDR3 extends over 15 amino acids. CDR3 sequence (DNA): TGTGCCATCAGTGAGAGGCTAGGAGGGTGGGACGAGCAGTACTTC. Amino acids: CAISERLGGWDEQYF.

This clonotype was found a few times. The chain employs TRBV10-3 and TRBJ2-7; D not resolved. The CDR3 is 14 amino acids. Germline V gives CDR1 ENHRY, CDR2 SYGVKD. The germline V and J ends were trimmed by 0 bases and 1 base, with 7 bases remaining between them. CDR3 residues: CAISESSSSYEQYF. As DNA, the CDR3 is TGTGCCATCAGTGAGTCGAGCTCTTCCTACGAGCAGTACTTC.

V and J are TRBV5-1 and TRBJ2-7; the match to TRBD2 covers 10 bases. Germline V gene data show CDR1 as SGHRS and CDR2 as YFSETQ. V lost 3 bases to trimming and J lost 2 bases; unmatched junction nucleotides: 8. The CDR3 consists of 16 residues. The CDR3 here is CASSWTSGASTYEQYF. The CDR3, as DNA: TGCGCCAGCAGCTGGACTAGCGGAGCCAGTACCTACGAGCAGTACTTC.

V is TRBV29-1 and J is TRBJ2-7; D remains ambiguous. V lost 7 bases and J lost 4, with 17 bases in between. CDR3 length equals 13 residues. From germline, CDR1 is SQVTM and CDR2 ANQGSEA. The CDR3 DNA follows: TGCAGCGGAACCCACGGGCACGAATACGAGCAGTACTTC. Its protein product is CSGTHGHEYEQYF.

The rearrangement links TRBV5-1 to TRBJ2-1; 7 bases line up with TRBD1. The J segment lost 7 bases and the V segment lost 4 bases, leaving 8 bases of the junction unmatched. CDR3 length: 14 amino acids. From germline, CDR1 is SGHRS and CDR2 YFSETQ. The CDR3 bases are TGCGCCAGCAGCCCCCGGACAGGAATTAATGAGCAGTTCTTC. Its protein product is CASSPRTGINEQFF.

This chain connects TRBV28 to TRBJ2-5; D is unclear. Germline V gene sequence: CDR1 MDHEN, CDR2 SYDVKM. There are 16 residues in the CDR3. V lost 8 bases and J 1 base, leaving 20 bases between the germline ends. As DNA, the CDR3 is TGTGCCAGCGCTTCCCGGGTAGGCCGACTCCAAGAGACCCAGTACTTC. It translates to CASASRVGRLQETQYF.